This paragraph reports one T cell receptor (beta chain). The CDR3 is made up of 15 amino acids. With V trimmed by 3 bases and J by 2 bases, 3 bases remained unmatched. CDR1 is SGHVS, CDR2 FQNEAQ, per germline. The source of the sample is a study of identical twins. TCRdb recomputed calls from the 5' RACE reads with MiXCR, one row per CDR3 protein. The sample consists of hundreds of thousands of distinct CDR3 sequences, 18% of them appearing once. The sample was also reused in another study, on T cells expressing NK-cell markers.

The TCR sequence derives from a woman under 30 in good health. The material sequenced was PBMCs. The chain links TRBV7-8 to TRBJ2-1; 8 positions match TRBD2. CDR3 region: CASSFGRAAYNEQFF. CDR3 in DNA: TGTGCCAGCAGCTTCGGGAGGGCCGCCTACAATGAGCAGTTCTTC.